The 5 T cell receptor beta chains presented below share a single source sample, sequenced in a study of T cells after yellow fever vaccination (dated by TCRdb to 2018 to 2020). Library generation was performed with 5' RACE. Instrument on record: Illumina HiSeq 2500. In-frame beta chains were kept once TCRdb had trimmed the public reads at Q25 with fastp and called clones with MiXCR. Entries are consolidated by CDR3 protein sequence, retaining the most common genes and DNA. Counted in this sample were some 500,000 distinct CDR3 sequences; roughly 14% of them appeared once. The leading ten clones occupy about 14% of the sample. The treatment or condition label, as the study defines it: live attenuated yellow fever vaccine strain. The specimen was PBMCs, collected on the day of the yellow fever booster vaccination. The origin of the receptors is a man aged 30 to 39 who received the YFV17D yellow fever vaccine.

The V gene is TRBV2, the J gene TRBJ2-1, with 7 bases fitting TRBD1. This CDR3 is 15 amino acids long. Germline CDR1 reads SNHLY; CDR2 reads FYNNEI. V shed 7 bases and J 3 bases; nucleotides not matched to a gene: 9. The CDR3 spells CASNSGTVIYNEQFF. The CDR3 DNA follows: TGTGCCAGCAATTCCGGGACAGTTATCTACAATGAGCAGTTCTTC.

This clonotype has more than one count but fewer than ten. The chain has TRBV7-3 and TRBJ2-2; TRBD1 aligns across 8 bases. The CDR3 sequence is 17 residues long. In germline, CDR1 is SGHTA, CDR2 FQGTGA. The V and J ends lost 5 bases and 7 bases, in that order; junction bases with no gene match: 15. The CDR3: CASSPTGPGGVIGELFF. The CDR3 nucleotides read TGTGCCAGCAGCCCGACAGGGCCAGGGGGCGTGATCGGGGAGCTGTTTTTT.

This clonotype occurred a few times. This chain uses TRBV6-5 with TRBJ1-1, with unresolved D. Trimming took off 0 bases at V and 2 bases at J, with 7 bases between the two ends. Germline V gives CDR1 MNHEY, CDR2 SVGAGI. This CDR3 comprises 14 residues. The CDR3 spells CASSYSSYNTEAFF. As DNA, the CDR3 is TGTGCCAGCAGTTACTCGAGTTACAACACTGAAGCTTTCTTT.

V is TRBV9 and J is TRBJ2-3; tentative D call: TRBD2 (5 bases). Germline V lookup: CDR1 SGDLS, CDR2 YYNGEE. This CDR3 is 15 amino acids long. V was clipped by 0 bases and J by 6 bases, with 14 bases between them. CDR3 bases: TGTGCCAGCAGCGTAGCGGGCGTCGGCGGGGATACGCAGTATTTT. Amino acids: CASSVAGVGGDTQYF.

The chain employs TRBV11-3 and TRBJ2-1; TRBD2 matches at 14 bases. The CDR3 totals 17 residues. In germline, CDR1 is SGHNT, CDR2 YENEEA. J was trimmed by 6 bases and V by 5 bases; bases with no gene match: 9. The CDR3 DNA follows: TGTGCCAGCAGCCCCGGGACTAGCGGGAGCTTGGGCAATGAGCAGTTCTTC. This sequence encodes CASSPGTSGSLGNEQFF.